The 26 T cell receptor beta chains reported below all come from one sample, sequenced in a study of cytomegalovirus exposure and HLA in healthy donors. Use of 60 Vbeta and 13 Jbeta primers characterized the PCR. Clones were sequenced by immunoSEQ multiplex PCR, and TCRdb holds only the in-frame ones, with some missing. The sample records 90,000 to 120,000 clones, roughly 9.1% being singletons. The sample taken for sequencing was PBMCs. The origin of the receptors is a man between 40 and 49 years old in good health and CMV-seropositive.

The CDR3 sequence is CASSWDSQTSYEQYF. The CDR3 DNA sequence: TGTGCCAGTAGTTGGGACTCCCAGACTTCCTACGAGCAGTACTTC. The genes are TRBV19 and TRBJ2-7, with D tentatively TRBD2 (6 bases). Germline CDR1 is LNHDA and CDR2 is SQIVND (reference sequence). Trimming removed 5 bases from V and 1 base from J, with 15 bases in between. CDR3 length equals 15 residues.

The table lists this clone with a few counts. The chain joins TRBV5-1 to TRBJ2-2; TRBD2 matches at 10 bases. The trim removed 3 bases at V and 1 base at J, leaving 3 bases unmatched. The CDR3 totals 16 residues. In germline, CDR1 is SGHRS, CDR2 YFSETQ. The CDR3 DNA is TGCGCCAGCAGCTCCGGGACTAGCGAGAACACCGGGGAGCTGTTTTTT. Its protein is CASSSGTSENTGELFF.

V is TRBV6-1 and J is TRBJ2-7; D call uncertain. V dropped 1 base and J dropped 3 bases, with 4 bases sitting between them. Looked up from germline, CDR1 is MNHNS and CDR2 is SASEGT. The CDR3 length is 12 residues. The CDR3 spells CASSEGSYEQYF. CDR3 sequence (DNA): TGTGCCAGCAGTGAAGGCAGCTACGAGCAGTACTTC.

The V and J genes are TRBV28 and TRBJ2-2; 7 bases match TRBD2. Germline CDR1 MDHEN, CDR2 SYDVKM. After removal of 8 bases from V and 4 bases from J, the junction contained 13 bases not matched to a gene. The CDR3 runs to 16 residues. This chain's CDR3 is CASARAGTMGTGELFF. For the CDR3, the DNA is TGTGCCAGCGCGCGCGCCGGGACTATGGGCACCGGGGAGCTGTTTTTT.

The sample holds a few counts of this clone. The CDR3 reads CASSSLAGAHEQFF. The CDR3 DNA reads as TGTGCCAGCAGTTCCCTGGCAGGGGCCCATGAGCAGTTCTTC. The chain is built from TRBV27 and TRBJ2-1; TRBD1 might be the D (6 bases). V was shortened by 4 bases and J by 8 bases, with 15 bases between the two germline ends. The length of the CDR3 is 14 residues. Germline lookup yields CDR1 MNHEY and CDR2 SMNVEV (reference sequence).

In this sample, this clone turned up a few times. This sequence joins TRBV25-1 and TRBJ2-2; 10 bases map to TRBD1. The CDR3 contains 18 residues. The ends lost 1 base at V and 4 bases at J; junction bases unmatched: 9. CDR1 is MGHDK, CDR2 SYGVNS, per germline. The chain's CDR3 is CASSESRPGQGGTGELFF. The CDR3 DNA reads TGTGCCAGCAGTGAATCCCGCCCCGGACAGGGGGGCACCGGGGAGCTGTTTTTT. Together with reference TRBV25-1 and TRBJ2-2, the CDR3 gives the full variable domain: EADIYQTPRYLVIGTGKKITLECSQTMGHDKMYWYQQDPGMELHLIHYSYGVNSTEKGDLSSESTVSRIRTEHFPLTLESARPSHTSQYLCASSESRPGQGGTGELFFGEGSRLTVL.

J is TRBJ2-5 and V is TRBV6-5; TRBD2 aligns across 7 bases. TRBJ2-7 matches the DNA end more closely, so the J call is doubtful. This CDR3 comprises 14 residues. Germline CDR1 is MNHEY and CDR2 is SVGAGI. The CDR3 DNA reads TGTGCCAGCAGTTATTTGGGGACTACTTACGAGCAGTACTTC. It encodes CASSYLGTTYEQYF.

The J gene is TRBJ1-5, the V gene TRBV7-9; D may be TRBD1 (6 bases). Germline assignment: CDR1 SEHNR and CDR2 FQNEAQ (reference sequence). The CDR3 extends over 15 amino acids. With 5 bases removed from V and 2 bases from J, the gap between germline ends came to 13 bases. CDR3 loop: CASSPGDPGNQPQHF. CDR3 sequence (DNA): TGTGCCAGCAGCCCAGGGGACCCAGGCAATCAGCCCCAGCATTTT.

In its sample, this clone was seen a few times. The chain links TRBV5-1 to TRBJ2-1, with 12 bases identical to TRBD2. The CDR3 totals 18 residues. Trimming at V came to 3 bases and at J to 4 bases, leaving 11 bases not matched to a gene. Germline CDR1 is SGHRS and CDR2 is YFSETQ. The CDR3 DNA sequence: TGCGCCAGCAGCTCCCCCCTAGCGGGAGGGCCGAATTACAATGAGCAGTTCTTC. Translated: CASSSPLAGGPNYNEQFF.

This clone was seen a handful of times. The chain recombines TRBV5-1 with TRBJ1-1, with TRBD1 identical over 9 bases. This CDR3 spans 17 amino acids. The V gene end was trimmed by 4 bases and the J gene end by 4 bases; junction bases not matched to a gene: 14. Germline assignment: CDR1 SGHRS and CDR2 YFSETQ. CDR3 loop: CASSGRGQGNRGTEAFF. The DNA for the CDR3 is TGCGCCAGCAGCGGCCGAGGACAGGGGAATCGGGGCACTGAAGCTTTCTTT.

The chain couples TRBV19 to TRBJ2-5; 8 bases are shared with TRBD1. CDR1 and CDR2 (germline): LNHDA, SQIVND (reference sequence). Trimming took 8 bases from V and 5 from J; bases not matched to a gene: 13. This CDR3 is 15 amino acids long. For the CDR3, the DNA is TGTGCCAGTGCAAGCCTCAGGGGGCAGGGCGAGACCCAGTACTTC. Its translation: CASASLRGQGETQYF.

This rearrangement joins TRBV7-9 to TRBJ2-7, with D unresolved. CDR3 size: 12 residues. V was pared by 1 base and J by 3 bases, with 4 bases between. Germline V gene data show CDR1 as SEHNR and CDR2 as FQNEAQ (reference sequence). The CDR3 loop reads CASSLGDYEQYF. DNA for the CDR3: TGTGCCAGCAGCTTAGGCGACTACGAGCAGTACTTC.

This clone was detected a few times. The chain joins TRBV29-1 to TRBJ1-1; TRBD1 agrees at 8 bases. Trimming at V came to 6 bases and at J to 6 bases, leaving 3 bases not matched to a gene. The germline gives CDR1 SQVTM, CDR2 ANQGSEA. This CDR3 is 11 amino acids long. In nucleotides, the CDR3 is TGCAGCGTAGAGACAGGGGCTGAAGCTTTCTTT. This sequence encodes CSVETGAEAFF.

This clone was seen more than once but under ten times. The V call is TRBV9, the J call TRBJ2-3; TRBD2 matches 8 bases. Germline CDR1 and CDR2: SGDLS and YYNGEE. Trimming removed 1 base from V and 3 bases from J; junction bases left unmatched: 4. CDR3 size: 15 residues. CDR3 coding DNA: TGTGCCAGCAGCGTAACCGGGACTAGTACAGATACGCAGTATTTT. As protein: CASSVTGTSTDTQYF.

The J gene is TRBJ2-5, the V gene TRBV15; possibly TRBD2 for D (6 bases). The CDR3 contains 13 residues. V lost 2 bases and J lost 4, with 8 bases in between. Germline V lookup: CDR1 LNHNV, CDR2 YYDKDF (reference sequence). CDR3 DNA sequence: TGTGCCACCAGCAGATCCGGGGGAGAGACCCAGTACTTC. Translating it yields CATSRSGGETQYF.

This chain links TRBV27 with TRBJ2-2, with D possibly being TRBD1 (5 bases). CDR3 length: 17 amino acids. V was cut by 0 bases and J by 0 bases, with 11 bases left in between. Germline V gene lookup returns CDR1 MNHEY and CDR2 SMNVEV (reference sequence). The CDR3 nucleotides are TGTGCCAGCAGTTTATCGGGGCTCTACGCGAACACCGGGGAGCTGTTTTTT. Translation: CASSLSGLYANTGELFF.

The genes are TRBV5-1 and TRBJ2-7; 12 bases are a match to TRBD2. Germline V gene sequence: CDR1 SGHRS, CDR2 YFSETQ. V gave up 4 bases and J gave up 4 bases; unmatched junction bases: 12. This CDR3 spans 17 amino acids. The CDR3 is CASSGSSSGRALYEQYF. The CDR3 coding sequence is TGCGCCAGCAGCGGATCTTCTAGCGGGAGGGCCTTATACGAGCAGTACTTC.

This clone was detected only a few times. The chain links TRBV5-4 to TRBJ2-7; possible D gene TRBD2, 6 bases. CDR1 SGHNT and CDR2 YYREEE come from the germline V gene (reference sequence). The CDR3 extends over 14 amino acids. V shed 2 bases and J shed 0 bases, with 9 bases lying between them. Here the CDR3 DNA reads TGTGCCAGCAGCTTAGCGGGTGCCTCCTACGAGCAGTACTTC. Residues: CASSLAGASYEQYF. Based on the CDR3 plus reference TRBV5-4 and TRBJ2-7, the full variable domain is ETGVTQSPTHLIKTRGQQVTLRCSSQSGHNTVSWYQQALGQGPQFIFQYYREEENGRGNFPPRFSGLQFPNYSSELNVNALELDDSALYLCASSLAGASYEQYFGPGTRLTVT.

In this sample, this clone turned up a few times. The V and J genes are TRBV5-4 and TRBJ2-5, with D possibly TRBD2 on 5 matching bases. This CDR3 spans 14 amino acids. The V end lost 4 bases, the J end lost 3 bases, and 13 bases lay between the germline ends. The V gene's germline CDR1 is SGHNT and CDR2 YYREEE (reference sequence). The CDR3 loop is CASSPGLAEETQYF. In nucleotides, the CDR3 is TGTGCCAGCAGCCCCGGGCTAGCAGAAGAGACCCAGTACTTC.

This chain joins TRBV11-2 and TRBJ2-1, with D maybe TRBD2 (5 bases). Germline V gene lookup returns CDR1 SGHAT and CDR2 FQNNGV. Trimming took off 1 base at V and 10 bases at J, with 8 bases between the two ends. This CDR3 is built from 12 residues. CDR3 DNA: TGTGCCAGCAGCTTAGGGACTCTGGAGCAGTTCTTC. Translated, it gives CASSLGTLEQFF.

DNA of the CDR3: TGTGCCAGCAGTGACTCGACTAACACCGGGGAGCTGTTTTTT. Its translation is CASSDSTNTGELFF. The rearrangement uses TRBV6-4 and TRBJ2-2; D is unresolved. CDR1 is MRHNA and CDR2 is SNTAGT in the germline V gene. The germline V and J ends were trimmed by 0 bases and 2 bases, with 4 bases remaining between them. The CDR3 runs 14 residues.

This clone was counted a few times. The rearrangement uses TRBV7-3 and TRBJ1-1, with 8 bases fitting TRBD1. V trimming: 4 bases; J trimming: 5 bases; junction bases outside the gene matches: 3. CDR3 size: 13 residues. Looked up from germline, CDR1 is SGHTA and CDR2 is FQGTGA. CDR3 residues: CASSSTGVTEAFF. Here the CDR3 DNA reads TGTGCCAGCAGCTCGACAGGGGTGACTGAAGCTTTCTTT.

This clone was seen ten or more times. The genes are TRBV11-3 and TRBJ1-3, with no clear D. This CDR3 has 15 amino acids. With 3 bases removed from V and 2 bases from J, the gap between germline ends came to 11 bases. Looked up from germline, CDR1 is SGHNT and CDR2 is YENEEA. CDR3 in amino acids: CASSLRGAPGNTIYF. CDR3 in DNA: TGTGCCAGCAGCTTGAGAGGCGCCCCTGGAAACACCATATATTTT.

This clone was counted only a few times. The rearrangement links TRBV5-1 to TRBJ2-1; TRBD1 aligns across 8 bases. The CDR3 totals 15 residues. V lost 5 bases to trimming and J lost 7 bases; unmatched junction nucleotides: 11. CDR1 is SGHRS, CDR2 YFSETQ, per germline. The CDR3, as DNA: TGCGCCAGCAGTTTTGAGGACAGGGAACGGAATGAGCAGTTCTTC. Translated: CASSFEDRERNEQFF.

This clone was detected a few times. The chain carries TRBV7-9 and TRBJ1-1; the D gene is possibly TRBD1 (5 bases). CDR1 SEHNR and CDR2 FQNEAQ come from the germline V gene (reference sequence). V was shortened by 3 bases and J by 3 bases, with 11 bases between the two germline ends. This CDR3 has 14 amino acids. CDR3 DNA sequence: TGTGCCAGCAGCTTGGGGGGATGGGACACTGAAGCTTTCTTT. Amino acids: CASSLGGWDTEAFF.

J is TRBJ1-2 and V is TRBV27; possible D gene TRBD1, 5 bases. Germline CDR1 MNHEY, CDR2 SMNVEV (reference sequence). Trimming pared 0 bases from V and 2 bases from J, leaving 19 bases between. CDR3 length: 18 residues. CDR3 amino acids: CASSLSGVGGTFNYGYTF. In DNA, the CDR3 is TGTGCCAGCAGTTTATCCGGAGTGGGGGGAACTTTCAACTATGGCTACACCTTC.